This T cell receptor (beta chain) is from a study of blood T cell repertoires in COVID-19. Study at large: Spain, Italy and the United States supplied samples that represented acute and convalescent COVID-19.

The age range of participants was 18 to 89 years, with residence in fewer than 25 US areas. This CDR3 region has 14 residues. Germline V CDR1 and CDR2: SEHNR, FQNEAQ (reference sequence). Sequencing was performed with immunoSEQ multiplex PCR; in TCRdb, only in-frame clones are kept and a portion is missing. The data contain 200,000 to 250,000 clones, roughly 83% of them singletons. As to this clone: The junction and the germline gene differ at one end; a read error may be behind it. In the same sample, other DNA sequences code for this CDR3.

The clonotype was recovered from a woman aged 35 to 49 with acute COVID-19. The chain carries TRBV7-9 and TRBJ2-7, with D tentatively TRBD1 (5 bases). Sequenced sample: PBMCs or T cells enriched from blood (not recorded which). CDR3 sequence (DNA): TGTGCCAGCAGCTCGGACACGATCCGGGCCGAGCAATACTTC. Protein: CASSSDTIRAEQYF. The full variable domain, with the rest looked up from reference TRBV7-9 and TRBJ2-7, is DTGVSQNPRHKITKRGQNVTFRCDPISEHNRLYWYRQTLGQGPEFLTYFQNEAQLEKSRLLSDRFSAERPKGSFSTLEIQRTEQGDSAMYLCASSSDTIRAEQYFGPGTRLTVT.